Listed below are T cell receptor beta chains from one sample, sequenced in a study of cytomegalovirus exposure and HLA in healthy donors. Only in-frame clones appear in the TCRdb table, and some are missing; sequencing was by immunoSEQ multiplex PCR. This sample has approximately 200,000 clones, with 70% to 90% found just once. The sequencing sample was made of PBMCs. These receptors were collected from a woman aged 18-29 years in good health and CMV-seropositive. Both conserved end residues are part of each CDR3. The order of the fields is V gene, clone size, D gene, J gene, CDR3 length, CDR3 DNA, CDR3 protein. The D gene is left open where the match is weak. Expanded clones get a size class; other rows say once, few or many, or leave the size out.

TRBV29-1	.	.	TRBJ1-1	15	TGCAGCGCCGAAGGTTATCAGGGGAGGGGAACTGAAGCTTTCTTT	CSAEGYQGRGTEAFF
TRBV5-6	.	TRBD1	TRBJ1-2	15	TGTGCCAGCAGCTGGGGACAGGGGAATAACTATGGCTACACCTTC	CASSWGQGNNYGYTF
TRBV10-1	.	TRBD1	TRBJ1-5	16	TGCGCCAGCAGTGAATGCCACAGGGGGCAGGGGCAGCCCCAGCATTTT	CASSECHRGQGQPQHF
TRBV7-2	.	TRBD1	TRBJ2-5	14	TGTGCCAGCAGCCGTGACAGGGGGGGGGAGACCCAGTACTTC	CASSRDRGGETQYF
TRBV12-5	few	.	TRBJ1-1	13	TGTGCTAGTGGCCTCGACAGGAACACTGAAGCTTTCTTT	CASGLDRNTEAFF
TRBV6-4	.	TRBD1	TRBJ2-1	14	TGTGCCACCTCACCGACAGGGGGTACCGATGAGCAGTTCTTC	CATSPTGGTDEQFF
TRBV28	.	.	TRBJ2-7	12	TGTGCCAGCCAGGAGGGCTCCTACGAGCAGTACTTC	CASQEGSYEQYF
TRBV10-2	few	TRBD2	TRBJ2-1	15	TGCGCCAGCAGTGCACTAGCGGGGGGGCCGTATGAGCAGTTCTTC	CASSALAGGPYEQFF
TRBV6-5	.	.	TRBJ1-1	14	TGTGCCAGCAGTTACACCGGACAGTACACTGAAGCTTTCTTT	CASSYTGQYTEAFF
TRBV6-5	.	.	TRBJ2-1	14	TGTGCCAGCACCAGGACTGACTCCTACAATGAGCAGTTCTTC	CASTRTDSYNEQFF
TRBV15	.	.	TRBJ1-3	16	TGTGCCACCAGCAGAGACAATACCGGGACTGGAAACACCATATATTTT	CATSRDNTGTGNTIYF
TRBV10-3	.	.	TRBJ1-6	13	TGTGCCATCCGGGGGAATTCTGATTCACCCCTCCACTTT	CAIRGNSDSPLHF
TRBV15	.	TRBD1	TRBJ2-5	15	TGTGCCACCAGGAGGCCGGGACAGGGGGAAGAGACCCAGTACTTC	CATRRPGQGEETQYF
TRBV7-9	.	.	TRBJ1-4	14	TGTGCCAGCAGCTTAGGGCAGGTTAATGAAAAACTGTTTTTT	CASSLGQVNEKLFF
TRBV5-1	.	TRBD1	TRBJ2-5	12	TGCGCCAGCCGCCAGGGGGAAGAGACCCAGTACTTC	CASRQGEETQYF
TRBV6-4	.	TRBD1	TRBJ1-6	14	TGTGCCAGCTCCTCCGGACAGGGGAGATCACCCCTCCACTTT	CASSSGQGRSPLHF
TRBV7-9	.	TRBD2	TRBJ2-1	15	TGTGCCAGCAGCCCTAGCGGGGGGCCATACAATGAGCAGTTCTTC	CASSPSGGPYNEQFF
TRBV18	once	.	TRBJ1-5	17	TGTGCCAGCTCAGATTCTCCGGTCTACAGGCTCTATCAGCCCCAGCATTTT	CASSDSPVYRLYQPQHF
TRBV10-2	.	.	TRBJ2-2	15	TGCGCCAGCAGTGCTAACATAGGGGTATCCGGGGAGCTGTTTTTT	CASSANIGVSGELFF
TRBV19	.	.	TRBJ1-1	14	TGTGCCAGTAGTTCCTGGGACACGAACACTGAAGCTTTCTTT	CASSSWDTNTEAFF
TRBV7-9	.	.	TRBJ1-3	15	TGTGCCAGCAGCAGCAGGACAGACCCTGGAAACACCATATATTTT	CASSSRTDPGNTIYF
TRBV6-5	.	TRBD1	TRBJ2-7	16	TGTGCCAGCAGTTACTCGGGGGGACAGGGACCCTACGAGCAGTACTTC	CASSYSGGQGPYEQYF
TRBV6-5	.	.	TRBJ2-1	14	TGTGCCAGCAGTGCAGAGGGCTCCTACAATGAGCAGTTCTTC	CASSAEGSYNEQFF
TRBV5-1	.	TRBD2	TRBJ2-1	14	TGCGCCAGCAGCTTGGCGGGGGGGCCGTATGAGCAGTTCTTC	CASSLAGGPYEQFF
TRBV11-2	.	TRBD2	TRBJ2-3	18	TGTGCCAGCAGCTTAGCCCTAGCGGGGGGGTTCTACACAGATACGCAGTATTTT	CASSLALAGGFYTDTQYF
TRBV5-1	.	TRBD1	TRBJ1-1	13	TGCGCCAGCAGCTACAGGGGGAACACTGAAGCTTTCTTT	CASSYRGNTEAFF
TRBV6-5	few	.	TRBJ1-1	13	TGTGCCAGCAGTTCGCTCACAAACACTGAAGCTTTCTTT	CASSSLTNTEAFF
TRBV9	.	.	TRBJ1-1	14	TGTGCCAGCAGCAGAAACAGCGGCAGGACTGAAGCTTTCTTT	CASSRNSGRTEAFF
TRBV11-2	.	TRBD1	TRBJ2-5	16	TGTGCCAGCAGCCCGGGGACAGGGCTGTACCAAGAGACCCAGTACTTC	CASSPGTGLYQETQYF
TRBV7-7	.	.	TRBJ2-5	16	TGTGCTAGCAGCTTAATTTCGACTACCTACGAAGAGACCCAGTACTTC	CASSLISTTYEETQYF
TRBV5-4	.	TRBD1	TRBJ1-2	15	TGTGCCAGCAGCCCAAGGGACAGACCTCACTATGGCTACACCTTC	CASSPRDRPHYGYTF
TRBV4-1	.	.	TRBJ1-4	16	TGCGCCAGCAGCCTCTCGAAGGGGGAGGGGCATGAAAAACTGTTTTTT	CASSLSKGEGHEKLFF
TRBV5-1	.	.	TRBJ1-1	13	TGCGCCAGCAGCTTGGATGGAGGAACTGAAGCTTTCTTT	CASSLDGGTEAFF
TRBV5-6	few	TRBD1	TRBJ1-2	15	TGTGCCAGCAGCTTTATACGGACAGGGGGATATGGCTACACCTTC	CASSFIRTGGYGYTF
TRBV9	.	TRBD2	TRBJ2-3	14	TGTGCCAGCACCGGGGGGGTAAGGGCAGATACGCAGTATTTT	CASTGGVRADTQYF
TRBV27	.	.	TRBJ2-5	13	TGTGCCAGCAGCAGGCCGTACCAAGAGACCCAGTACTTC	CASSRPYQETQYF
TRBV19	.	TRBD2	TRBJ2-3	15	TGTGCCAGTAGTATAGTAGCGGGGAGCACAGATACGCAGTATTTT	CASSIVAGSTDTQYF
TRBV28	.	TRBD2	TRBJ2-2	18	TGTGCCAGCAGTCTCTCACGGACTAGCGATCTGAACACCGGGGAGCTGTTTTTT	CASSLSRTSDLNTGELFF
TRBV4-1	.	TRBD1	TRBJ1-6	16	TGCGCCAGCAGCCAAGCTGGGGGACAGATTAATTCACCCCTCCACTTT	CASSQAGGQINSPLHF
TRBV19	.	.	TRBJ1-1	12	TGTGCCAGTAAGGCAGGGCACACTGAAGCTTTCTTT	CASKAGHTEAFF
TRBV9	.	TRBD2	TRBJ2-5	17	TGTGCCAGCAGCGTAGCTGTCGGCGCGGGGGGGCAAGAGACCCAGTACTTC	CASSVAVGAGGQETQYF
TRBV6-1	medium-sized	.	TRBJ2-1	15	TGTGCCAGCAGTGAGACGACAGAACACTACAATGAGCAGTTCTTC	CASSETTEHYNEQFF
TRBV6-5	.	TRBD1	TRBJ2-5	14	TGTGCCAGCACCCTACAGGGGAATTGGGAGACCCAGTACTTC	CASTLQGNWETQYF
TRBV30	.	.	TRBJ1-5	14	TGTGCCTGGAGTGGGGACACCCGCAATCAGCCCCAGCATTTT	CAWSGDTRNQPQHF
TRBV18	.	TRBD1	TRBJ1-5	13	TGTGCCAGCTCACCGGGACAGAATCAGCCCCAGCATTTT	CASSPGQNQPQHF
TRBV5-6	.	TRBD1	TRBJ2-2	15	TGTGCCAGCAGCTCGGGACAGGGTTACACCGGGGAGCTGTTTTTT	CASSSGQGYTGELFF
TRBV6-6	.	.	TRBJ2-5	15	TGTGCCAGCCTCCAACCAGGGGACCTTCAAGAGACCCAGTACTTC	CASLQPGDLQETQYF